This TCR beta chain comes out of a study of shared clonotypes between healthy human individuals. Study-level findings and limits: Relative to memory subsets, naive subsets generally showed larger estimated richness.

Sorted-subset replicate PCRs used about 200 ng DNA, some 33,000 T cell genomes. Only in-frame clones appear in the TCRdb table, and some are missing; sequencing was by immunoSEQ multiplex PCR. The sample comprises more than 2 million clones, roughly 95% of which are singletons, and approximately 0.13% rests with the top ten. Healthy HIV-negative adults without recent acute infections or vaccinations served as donors. As for this clone: What it binds is unknown.

This CDR3 contains 16 residues. From germline, CDR1 is ENHRY and CDR2 SYGVKD. The V gene end was trimmed by 0 bases and the J gene end by 7 bases; junction bases not matched to a gene: 7. What was sequenced was naive CD4+ T cells sorted from blood. Subset specified: CD45RA+ positively selected. The rearrangement links TRBV10-3 to TRBJ2-1; 9 bases line up with TRBD2. This TCR derives from a man between 18 and 29 years old in good health. The CDR3 DNA reads TGTGCCATCAGTGAGTCGGTTAGCGGGAGTGAGAATGAGCAGTTCTTC. This translates into CAISESVSGSENEQFF.